This entry features one TCR beta chain sequence. Trimming left V 1 base short and J 0 bases short, with 17 bases between. This CDR3 comprises 17 residues. Germline CDR1 reads SGHRS; CDR2 reads YFSETQ. This entry belongs to a study of T cells in tuberculosis. Thawed, overnight-rested PBMC were stained with GMM-loaded CD1B tetramer, viability dye and anti-CD3, then sorted. The lipid loaded on the CD1B tetramers was C32 glucose monomycolate from Rhodococcus equi. The repertoire was sequenced with immunoSEQ multiplex PCR; TCRdb's copy has only in-frame clones and lacks some. The repertoire includes about 59,000 clones, 65% to 90% of them detected once, and 9.5% to 15% sits in the top ten.

The sequencing sample was made of CD1b-GMM tetramer-negative cells sorted from PBMCs. The receptor comes from an adult woman with latent tuberculosis. The genes are TRBV5-1 and TRBJ2-7, with D maybe TRBD2 (6 bases). The CDR3 region is CASSLSALAQSSYEQYF. CDR3 coding DNA: TGCGCCAGCAGCTTGTCCGCTCTAGCGCAGAGCTCCTACGAGCAGTACTTC.